These 28 T cell receptor beta chains originate from one sample sequenced in a study of cytomegalovirus exposure and HLA in healthy donors. Repertoires were generated with immunoSEQ multiplex PCR, while TCRdb's copy carries only in-frame clones and drops some. The sample lists 200,000 or so clones, roughly 82% occurring once. The specimen was PBMCs. The source is a woman aged 25 to 39 in good health and CMV-seropositive.

The chain uses TRBV29-1 and TRBJ1-2; D not resolved. Germline V CDR1 and CDR2: SQVTM, ANQGSEA. The length of the CDR3 is 13 residues. The CDR3 spells CSTQEGENYGYTF. The CDR3 region has the DNA TGCAGTACCCAAGAGGGCGAAAACTATGGCTACACCTTC.

This chain connects TRBV19 to TRBJ1-4; 7 bases agree with TRBD1. CDR3 size: 15 residues. Trimming cost V 6 bases and J 7 bases; bases outside gene matches: 11. Germline lookup yields CDR1 LNHDA and CDR2 SQIVND (reference sequence). The CDR3, as DNA: TGTGCCAGTAGGCGAGGGGGCCTGGAGAGTGAAAAACTGTTTTTT. Translated: CASRRGGLESEKLFF.

This rearrangement joins TRBV4-1 to TRBJ1-2, with 8 bases matching TRBD1. This CDR3 contains 16 residues. V lost 3 bases and J lost 5; bases outside the gene matches: 11. The V gene's germline CDR1 is MGHRA and CDR2 YSYEKL. CDR3 region: CASSQETGTGYYGYTF. The CDR3 DNA is TGCGCCAGCAGCCAGGAAACCGGGACAGGATATTATGGCTACACCTTC.

J is TRBJ2-7 and V is TRBV19, with 7 bases identical to TRBD1. The CDR3 is 15 residues long. Trimming cost V 2 bases and J 1 base; bases outside gene matches: 5. Germline V CDR1 and CDR2: LNHDA, SQIVND (reference sequence). The CDR3 here is CASSIRTGDSYEQYF. The CDR3 nucleotides are TGTGCCAGTAGTATACGTACAGGGGATTCCTACGAGCAGTACTTC.

This chain connects TRBV5-6 to TRBJ2-3; tentatively, D is TRBD2 (6 bases). The CDR3 totals 16 residues. V gave up 4 bases and J gave up 2 bases, with 17 bases separating them. Germline V gene lookup returns CDR1 SGHDT and CDR2 YYEEEE. The CDR3 bases are TGTGCCAGCAGCCACCGGAGGGGTCCGGACACAGATACGCAGTATTTT. This gives the protein CASSHRRGPDTDTQYF.

V gene TRBV4-1 combines with J gene TRBJ2-7; TRBD1 agrees at 9 bases. Germline-derived CDR1 and CDR2 are MGHRA and YSYEKL. J was trimmed by 7 bases and V by 5 bases; bases with no gene match: 9. The CDR3 runs to 14 residues. In DNA form, the CDR3 reads TGCGCCAGCAGCTCCGGACAGGGGCTTGGTGAGCAGTACTTC. Amino acids: CASSSGQGLGEQYF.

The J gene is TRBJ1-2, the V gene TRBV2; D is uncertain. The CDR3 is 17 residues long. In germline, CDR1 is SNHLY, CDR2 FYNNEI. Between the trimmed V and J ends, which lost 2 bases and 4 bases, there was a span of 20 bases. The CDR3, as DNA: TGTGCCAGCAGTGAATCCGGTCGGACTTTTTTCGGCTATGGCTACACCTTC. This translates into CASSESGRTFFGYGYTF.

The J gene is TRBJ1-2, the V gene TRBV27; D ambiguous. CDR1 MNHEY and CDR2 SMNVEV come from the germline V gene (reference sequence). The CDR3 extends over 15 amino acids. Trimming stripped 8 bases from V and 2 bases from J, with 18 bases between. This CDR3 is CASLSVLAGNYGYTF. CDR3 bases: TGTGCCAGCTTATCGGTCCTAGCTGGGAACTATGGCTACACCTTC.

V usage is TRBV9 and J usage is TRBJ2-2, with 7 bases that match TRBD2. Trimming removed 0 bases from V and 5 bases from J; junction bases left unmatched: 7. The V gene's germline CDR1 is SGDLS and CDR2 YYNGEE. The CDR3 is 16 amino acids. The CDR3 protein is CASSVETSAGTGELFF. CDR3 sequence (DNA): TGTGCCAGCAGCGTAGAAACTAGCGCAGGAACCGGGGAGCTGTTTTTT.

V is TRBV6-1 and J is TRBJ2-7; D perhaps matches TRBD1 (7 bases). Trimming left V 3 bases short and J 5 bases short, with 14 bases between. The CDR3 spans 14 residues. Germline V gives CDR1 MNHNS, CDR2 SASEGT. Written as DNA, the CDR3 is TGTGCCAGCAGTGATTACCAGGGGGGCCACGAGCAGTACTTC. Translation: CASSDYQGGHEQYF.

This sequence joins TRBV5-1 and TRBJ2-7, with D uncertain. V gave up 4 bases and J gave up 2 bases, with 10 bases separating them. CDR3 length: 13 amino acids. Germline CDR1 is SGHRS and CDR2 is YFSETQ. The CDR3 bases are TGCGCCAGCAGCGTGAACAGAGCCTACGAGCAGTACTTC. Its protein is CASSVNRAYEQYF.

With respect to this clone: Additional DNA sequences in this sample encode the identical CDR3. The J gene is TRBJ2-7, the V gene TRBV27, with 7 bases lining up with TRBD1. CDR3 length: 14 residues. Losses at the gene ends were 5 bases for V and 2 bases for J; bases not matched to a gene: 6. Per the germline V gene, CDR1 is MNHEY and CDR2 is SMNVEV (reference sequence). The CDR3 DNA sequence: TGTGCCAGCAGTCTACCGGGACAGCCCTACGAGCAGTACTTC. Its translation: CASSLPGQPYEQYF.

The chain recombines TRBV2 with TRBJ2-1, with unresolved D. Trimming took off 2 bases at V and 2 bases at J, with 10 bases between the two ends. This CDR3 has 15 residues. CDR1 is SNHLY, CDR2 FYNNEI, per germline. The CDR3 DNA is TGTGCCAGCAGTGAAAACGGAGCCCCCTACAATGAGCAGTTCTTC. As protein: CASSENGAPYNEQFF.

This CDR3 is CASRSQGRNEQFF. CDR3 nucleotides: TGTGCCAGCAGGTCTCAGGGTAGGAATGAGCAGTTCTTC. The gene calls are TRBV25-1 and TRBJ2-1; a weak D match, TRBD1 (5 bases). Trimming stripped 6 bases from V and 7 bases from J, with 13 bases between. CDR1 is MGHDK, CDR2 SYGVNS, per germline. The length of the CDR3 is 13 residues.

The chain's CDR3 is CASSPRTSGTDTQYF. For the CDR3, the DNA is TGTGCCAGCAGTCCCCGGACTAGCGGCACAGATACGCAGTATTTT. The V call is TRBV27, the J call TRBJ2-3; 9 bases fit TRBD2. V was clipped by 5 bases and J by 1 base; unmatched bases: 4. Germline CDR1 is MNHEY and CDR2 is SMNVEV (reference sequence). This CDR3 region has 15 residues.

CDR3 in DNA: TGTGCCACCCCCCGGGACATAGGCAATGAGCAGTTCTTC. Translation: CATPRDIGNEQFF. The genes are TRBV19 and TRBJ2-1; the D gene is possibly TRBD1 (6 bases). The germline gives CDR1 LNHDA, CDR2 SQIVND (reference sequence). There are 13 residues in the CDR3. V lost 10 bases and J lost 6, with 16 bases in between.

This chain joins TRBV5-4 and TRBJ2-5; D possibly corresponds to TRBD2 (5 bases). The CDR3 spans 15 residues. V was cut by 3 bases and J by 5 bases, with 17 bases left in between. Germline V gene data show CDR1 as SGHNT and CDR2 as YYREEE (reference sequence). The CDR3 coding sequence is TGTGCCAGCAGCTCTCGAAGTTCGTCGGGGGAGACCCAGTACTTC. Amino acids: CASSSRSSSGETQYF.

This chain joins TRBV2 and TRBJ2-7; the D gene is possibly TRBD2 (6 bases). This CDR3 is built from 14 residues. The germline V gene has CDR1 SNHLY and CDR2 FYNNEI. Trimming removed 0 bases at V and 7 bases at J, with 13 bases between. CDR3 region: CASSEAASAREQYF. The DNA for the CDR3 is TGTGCCAGCAGTGAAGCGGCTAGCGCGAGGGAGCAGTACTTC. Together with reference TRBV2 and TRBJ2-7, the CDR3 gives the full variable domain: EPEVTQTPSHQVTQMGQEVILRCVPISNHLYFYWYRQILGQKVEFLVSFYNNEISEKSEIFDDQFSVERPDGSNFTLKIRSTKLEDSAMYFCASSEAASAREQYFGPGTRLTVT.

The chain recombines TRBV9 with TRBJ2-7; 13 nucleotides line up with TRBD2. V dropped 1 base and J dropped 1; count of bases not matched to a gene: 14. This CDR3 is 20 amino acids long. Per the germline V gene, CDR1 is SGDLS and CDR2 is YYNGEE. CDR3 DNA sequence: TGTGCCAGCAGCGTAAATCCTTTACTAGCGGGAGGGCCCACTTCCTACGAGCAGTACTTC. This translates into CASSVNPLLAGGPTSYEQYF.

The chain couples TRBV28 to TRBJ2-1; possibly TRBD2 for D (7 bases). V was pared by 7 bases and J by 1 base, with 20 bases between. CDR1 is MDHEN, CDR2 SYDVKM, per germline. This CDR3 has 17 residues. CDR3 sequence: CASTMSTGRGSYNEQFF. In DNA, the CDR3 is TGTGCCAGCACGATGAGTACGGGGAGGGGGTCCTACAATGAGCAGTTCTTC.

V and J are TRBV30 and TRBJ2-3, with D possibly TRBD2 on 5 matching bases. This CDR3 spans 13 amino acids. The V end lost 4 bases, the J end lost 3 bases, and 11 bases lay between the germline ends. Looked up from germline, CDR1 is GTSNPN and CDR2 is SVGIG (reference sequence). CDR3 region: CAWNGDLTDTQYF. CDR3 in DNA: TGTGCCTGGAACGGGGATCTTACAGATACGCAGTATTTT.

The chain joins TRBV27 to TRBJ2-7, with TRBD2 matching over 12 bases. Germline trimming cut 5 bases from V and 2 bases from J; bases unmatched to any gene: 7. The length of the CDR3 is 16 residues. CDR1 is MNHEY and CDR2 is SMNVEV in the germline V gene (reference sequence). CDR3: CASSRSSGRVTYEQYF. In nucleotides, the CDR3 is TGTGCCAGCAGTAGGTCTAGCGGGAGGGTCACCTACGAGCAGTACTTC.

V is TRBV28 and J is TRBJ2-6, with 9 bases aligning to TRBD1. The CDR3 spans 17 residues. The trim removed 3 bases at V and 1 base at J, leaving 4 bases unmatched. The germline V gene encodes CDR1 MDHEN and CDR2 SYDVKM. CDR3 sequence reads: CASSLATGGSGANVLTF. The CDR3 nucleotides are TGTGCCAGCAGTTTGGCGACAGGGGGGTCTGGGGCCAACGTCCTGACTTTC.

The V gene is TRBV7-9, the J gene TRBJ1-1, with D possibly matching TRBD1 (6 bases). The germline gives CDR1 SEHNR, CDR2 FQNEAQ (reference sequence). V was cut by 4 bases and J by 1 base, with 7 bases left in between. This CDR3 has 13 residues. The CDR3 sequence: CASSSTGNTEAFF. Here the CDR3 DNA reads TGTGCCAGCAGCTCGACAGGGAACACTGAAGCTTTCTTT. Filled out from reference TRBV7-9 and TRBJ1-1, the complete variable domain reads DTGVSQNPRHKITKRGQNVTFRCDPISEHNRLYWYRQTLGQGPEFLTYFQNEAQLEKSRLLSDRFSAERPKGSFSTLEIQRTEQGDSAMYLCASSSTGNTEAFFGQGTRLTVV.

The chain couples TRBV25-1 to TRBJ1-1; perhaps TRBD1 as D (5 bases). This CDR3 is built from 13 residues. Trimming pared 2 bases from V and 6 bases from J, leaving 10 bases between. Germline CDR1 reads MGHDK; CDR2 reads SYGVNS. CDR3 sequence (DNA): TGTGCCAGCAGTGAACAGGGAGGCTCTGAAGCTTTCTTT. Translated, it gives CASSEQGGSEAFF.

This chain links TRBV5-1 with TRBJ1-1, with D possibly TRBD1 on 5 matching bases. Germline V gives CDR1 SGHRS, CDR2 YFSETQ. V lost 1 base and J lost 4, with 14 bases in between. This CDR3 has 15 amino acids. The CDR3 DNA follows: TGCGCCAGCAGCTTGCTGGGGCGTAGGGGCACTGAAGCTTTCTTT. Its translation: CASSLLGRRGTEAFF.

The table lists this clone with a count of one. The junction shows a germline mismatch at one end, possibly a read error. J is TRBJ2-7 and V is TRBV2, with 9 positions matching TRBD2. CDR3 length equals 14 residues. CDR1 and CDR2 from the germline V gene are SNHLY and FYNNEI. The CDR3 sequence is CASIRLAEVALPSF. CDR3 bases: TGTGCCAGCATACGACTAGCGGAGGTTGCCCTTCCCAGCTTC.

V gene TRBV5-1 combines with J gene TRBJ2-7; 10 bases fit TRBD1. The germline CDR1 and CDR2 sequences are SGHRS and YFSETQ. This CDR3 has 16 residues. Trimming cost V 4 bases and J 2 bases; bases outside gene matches: 9. The CDR3 sequence: CASSATWTGGPYEQYF. The DNA of the CDR3 is TGCGCCAGCAGCGCGACGTGGACAGGGGGACCCTACGAGCAGTACTTC.